Sequencing of this TCR beta chain was carried out in a study of siplizumab effects on memory and regulatory T cells. TCRdb's copy holds only in-frame clones and misses some; the assay was immunoSEQ multiplex PCR. In the table there are 13,000 to 15,000 clones, 35% to 45% of which are singletons. CDR1 is MDHEN and CDR2 is SYDVKM in the germline V gene. V was cut by 2 bases and J by 1 base, with 14 bases left in between. The CDR3 is 16 amino acids. To note about this clone: Antigen specificity is unknown.

General study findings and limits: The apparent diversity of naive T cells exceeded that of memory cells, and naive T cells seemed to make a major contribution to the alloresponse.

For about 6 days at 37°C, the mixed lymphocyte reaction cells were kept in coculture. Input material: CFSE-low (dividing) CD4+ T cells sorted from an allogeneic mixed lymphocyte reaction. This receptor was taken from a human donor in good health; the cells came from an allogeneic mixed lymphocyte reaction. Some clones in this sample may be carry-over from other donors' samples. The genes are TRBV28 and TRBJ1-1, with D perhaps matching TRBD1 (6 bases). For the CDR3, the DNA is TGTGCCAGCAGTTTACCCCCCCCAGGGGCGAACACTGAAGCTTTCTTT. This codes for CASSLPPPGANTEAFF.